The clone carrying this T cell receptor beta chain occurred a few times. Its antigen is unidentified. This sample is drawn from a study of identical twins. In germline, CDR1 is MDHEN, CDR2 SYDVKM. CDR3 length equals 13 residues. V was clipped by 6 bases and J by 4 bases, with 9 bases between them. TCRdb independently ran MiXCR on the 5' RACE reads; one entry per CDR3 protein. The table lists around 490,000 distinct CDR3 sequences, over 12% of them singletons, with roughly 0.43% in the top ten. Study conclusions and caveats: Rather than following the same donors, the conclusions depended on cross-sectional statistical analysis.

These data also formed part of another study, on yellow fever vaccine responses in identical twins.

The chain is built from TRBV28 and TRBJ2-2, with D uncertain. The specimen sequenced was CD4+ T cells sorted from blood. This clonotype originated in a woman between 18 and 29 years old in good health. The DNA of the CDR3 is TGTGCCAGCAGCGCAGGATTCACCGGGGAGCTGTTTTTT. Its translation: CASSAGFTGELFF.